This T cell receptor (beta chain) was captured in a study of T cell clones after liver transplantation. Overall study: In this trial, immunosuppression withdrawal was attempted within 2 years of liver transplant. TCRbeta sequencing after a pre-transplant mixed lymphocyte reaction identified graft-donor-reactive clones, later tracked in post-transplant blood. Study findings and constraints: Low donor cell numbers restricted donor-reactive repertoire measurement in two subjects.

CDR1 SGHRS and CDR2 YFSETQ come from the germline V gene. Deletions cut 0 bases from V and 8 bases from J, with 9 bases between. The CDR3 contains 13 residues. Generated by immunoSEQ multiplex PCR, the TCRdb table keeps only in-frame clones and is missing some. This sample has under 10,000 clones, with about 80% found just once. This clone has just a few counts. Its cognate antigen is unknown. This clonotype was obtained from a human donor who received a liver transplant. The rearrangement uses TRBV5-1 and TRBJ2-1; the D is unclear. The sequencing used CD8+ T cells from blood, collected before liver transplant. The CDR3 DNA reads as TGCGCCAGCAGCTTGGACATTATGGATGAGCAGTTCTTC. Translation gives CASSLDIMDEQFF.